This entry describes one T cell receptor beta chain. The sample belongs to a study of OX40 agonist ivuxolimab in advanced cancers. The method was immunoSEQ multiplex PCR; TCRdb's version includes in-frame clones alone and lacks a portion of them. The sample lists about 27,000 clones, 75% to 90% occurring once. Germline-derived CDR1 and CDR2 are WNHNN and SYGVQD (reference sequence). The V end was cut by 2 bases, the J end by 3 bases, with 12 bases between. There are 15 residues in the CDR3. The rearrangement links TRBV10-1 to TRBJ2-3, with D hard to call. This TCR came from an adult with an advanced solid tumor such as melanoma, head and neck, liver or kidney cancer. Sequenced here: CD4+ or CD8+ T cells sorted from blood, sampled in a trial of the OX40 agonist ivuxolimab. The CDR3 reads CASSEASWATDTQYF. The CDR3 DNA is TGCGCCAGCAGTGAGGCAAGTTGGGCAACAGATACGCAGTATTTT.